This T cell receptor beta chain was identified during a study of T cells in Graves' hyperthyroidism and ophthalmopathy. About the research overall: Sampling of peripheral blood happened at initial diagnosis, prior to any treatment.

This clonotype was detected many times. The ends were cut back, 4 bases at V and 1 base at J, with 17 bases in the middle. CDR1 and CDR2 from the germline V gene are MNHEY and SMNVEV (reference sequence). This CDR3 is built from 16 residues. From RNA transcripts, TCR beta CDR3 regions were amplified. The HTBI primer set was used in a first-round RT-PCR of the TCR CDR3. TCRdb passed the multiplex PCR reads through MiXCR, listing each CDR3 protein once. Found here are a few hundred thousand distinct CDR3 sequences, 15% to 18% of them singletons; the top ten hold 7.3%. Input material: blood. This sequence was found in a woman in her twenties or thirties with Graves' hyperthyroidism. V and J are TRBV27 and TRBJ2-7; D uncertain. Here the CDR3 DNA reads TGTGCCAGCAGTTCAATTCGGACCGAGGCGTCCTACGAGCAGTACTTC. It is translated as CASSSIRTEASYEQYF.